These 14 T cell receptor beta chains were sequenced from one sample in a study of technical replicates of blood from a few donors. Profiling relied on immunoSEQ multiplex PCR, and the TCRdb table lists in-frame clones only, not all of them. The sample consists of under 100,000 clones, approximately 86% of them appearing once. Sequenced sample: PBMCs. The receptors were sampled from a human donor in good health. Some clones in this sample may be carry-over from other donors' samples.

The chain carries TRBV2 and TRBJ2-5; a possible D gene is TRBD2 (6 bases). In germline, CDR1 is SNHLY, CDR2 FYNNEI. This CDR3 comprises 14 residues. The V end was cut by 8 bases, the J end by 4 bases, with 17 bases between. The CDR3, as DNA: TGTGCCAGCGAACCGGGGTCCGGGGGAGAGACCCAGTACTTC. The encoded protein is CASEPGSGGETQYF.

The V gene is TRBV6-5, the J gene TRBJ1-2, with 7 bases that match TRBD1. This CDR3 has 15 amino acids. In germline, CDR1 is MNHEY, CDR2 SVGAGI. Trimming took 6 bases from V and 1 from J; bases not matched to a gene: 8. The CDR3, as DNA: TGTGCCAGCAGACCCGAGACAGGGCGTAACTATGGCTACACCTTC. This sequence encodes CASRPETGRNYGYTF.

This chain's CDR3 is CASSLGGRGTEAFF. The CDR3, as DNA: TGTGCCAGCAGCTTAGGAGGGAGGGGCACTGAAGCTTTCTTT. The chain has TRBV7-2 and TRBJ1-1, with D perhaps matching TRBD1 (5 bases). CDR3 length equals 14 residues. In germline, CDR1 is SGHTA, CDR2 FQGNSA. V lost 1 base and J lost 4, with 10 bases in between. The full variable domain, in which reference TRBV7-2 and TRBJ1-1 provide the parts outside the CDR3, is GAGVSQSPSNKVTEKGKDVELRCDPISGHTALYWYRQSLGQGLEFLIYFQGNSAPDKSGLPSDRFSAERTGGSVSTLTIQRTQQEDSAVYLCASSLGGRGTEAFFGQGTRLTVV.

The J gene is TRBJ2-5, the V gene TRBV18; possible D gene TRBD2, 6 bases. Trimming stripped 2 bases from V and 3 bases from J, with 7 bases between. The CDR3 has 13 amino acids. Germline CDR1 and CDR2: KGHSH and LQKENI. The CDR3 DNA follows: TGTGCCAGCTCACCAGCTAGCGAAGAGACCCAGTACTTC. Protein: CASSPASEETQYF.

This chain links TRBV6-5 with TRBJ2-1, with D possibly TRBD2 on 5 matching bases. The V gene's germline CDR1 is MNHEY and CDR2 SVGAGI. This CDR3 spans 14 amino acids. V was trimmed by 6 bases and J by 8 bases, leaving 17 bases between them. The CDR3 bases are TGTGCCAGCAGGCCGAGGGAGTTGCTCCATGAGCAGTTCTTC. Amino acids: CASRPRELLHEQFF.

In the case of this clone: Other DNA sequences in this sample translate to the same CDR3. V gene TRBV9 combines with J gene TRBJ2-5, with 9 bases identical to TRBD1. The CDR3 consists of 14 residues. The germline CDR1 and CDR2 sequences are SGDLS and YYNGEE. V lost 4 bases to trimming and J lost 3 bases; unmatched junction nucleotides: 4. CDR3 nucleotide sequence: TGTGCCAGCAGCTCTAGGACAGGGGAAGAGACCCAGTACTTC. Its translation is CASSSRTGEETQYF.

This rearrangement joins TRBV19 to TRBJ2-1; D is undetermined. The V gene's germline CDR1 is LNHDA and CDR2 SQIVND (reference sequence). This CDR3 is 14 amino acids long. With 5 bases removed from V and 5 bases from J, the gap between germline ends came to 13 bases. CDR3 DNA: TGTGCCAGTAGTTTCCCTGGGCCGGACAATGAGCAGTTCTTC. Encoded protein: CASSFPGPDNEQFF.

The V and J genes are TRBV5-1 and TRBJ2-5; 8 bases fit TRBD2. Trimming at V came to 0 bases and at J to 2 bases, leaving 6 bases not matched to a gene. Germline lookup yields CDR1 SGHRS and CDR2 YFSETQ. This CDR3 contains 16 residues. The chain's CDR3 is CASSLGLTSGQETQYF. The CDR3, as DNA: TGCGCCAGCAGCTTGGGCCTAACTAGCGGACAAGAGACCCAGTACTTC.

The gene calls are TRBV6-5 and TRBJ1-1, with 8 bases matching TRBD1. The ends lost 0 bases at V and 4 bases at J; junction bases unmatched: 7. The CDR3 loop spans 16 amino acids. CDR1 and CDR2 from the germline V gene are MNHEY and SVGAGI. The CDR3 DNA reads as TGTGCCAGCAGTTACTCGGTCTACAGGGGGAGCACTGAAGCTTTCTTT. Protein product: CASSYSVYRGSTEAFF.

The chain is built from TRBV6-1 and TRBJ1-2; D is ambiguous. In germline, CDR1 is MNHNS, CDR2 SASEGT. This CDR3 is built from 15 residues. V was clipped by 5 bases and J by 4 bases, with 17 bases between them. For the CDR3, the DNA is TGTGCCAGCAGTTTCGGAGGCAGCCCCGGCTATGGCTACACCTTC. Amino acid sequence: CASSFGGSPGYGYTF.

On this clone itself: Other DNA sequences of this sample code for an identical CDR3. The CDR3 is CASSLDRVSYEQYF. In DNA form, the CDR3 reads TGTGCCAGCAGCCTTGACAGGGTCTCCTACGAGCAGTACTTC. The V and J genes are TRBV5-4 and TRBJ2-7; 7 bases are a match to TRBD1. The CDR3 runs to 14 residues. V shed 4 bases, J shed 0 bases, and the junction held 4 bases outside the gene matches. Germline assignment: CDR1 SGHNT and CDR2 YYREEE (reference sequence).

This chain uses TRBV7-4 with TRBJ2-1; D is perhaps TRBD2 (7 bases). Trimming cost V 1 base and J 2 bases, with 9 bases left between them. From germline, CDR1 is SGHVT and CDR2 SQSDAQ. This CDR3 contains 15 residues. The CDR3 nucleotides are TGTGCCAGCAGCTTAGACGGGGGGCCCTACAATGAGCAGTTCTTC. Its translation: CASSLDGGPYNEQFF.

The chain employs TRBV7-2 and TRBJ2-3; possibly TRBD1 for D (5 bases). From germline, CDR1 is SGHTA and CDR2 FQGNSA. The CDR3 is 13 residues long. V lost 7 bases to trimming and J lost 1 base, with 9 bases between them. The CDR3 here is CASTRQRTDTQYF. The CDR3 DNA follows: TGTGCCAGCACCCGACAGCGCACAGATACGCAGTATTTT. The entire variable domain, with the rest obtained from reference TRBV7-2 and TRBJ2-3, is as follows: GAGVSQSPSNKVTEKGKDVELRCDPISGHTALYWYRQSLGQGLEFLIYFQGNSAPDKSGLPSDRFSAERTGGSVSTLTIQRTQQEDSAVYLCASTRQRTDTQYFGPGTRLTVL.

DNA for the CDR3: TGTGCCAGCAGCTCCAACACAGGGTTAGGCGAGCAGTACTTC. Protein product: CASSSNTGLGEQYF. J is TRBJ2-7 and V is TRBV7-2; D perhaps matches TRBD1 (6 bases). Germline CDR1 reads SGHTA; CDR2 reads FQGNSA. CDR3 size: 14 residues. Trimming shortened V by 4 bases and J by 6 bases, and 16 bases separated the two germline ends.